This T cell receptor (beta chain) was observed in a study of sequential checkpoint blockade in melanoma. Across the study: Patients were randomized 1:1 to nivolumab-then-ipilimumab or ipilimumab-then-nivolumab first-line.

As for treatment: randomized to nivolumab then ipilimumab (arm A) or the reverse (arm B). PBMC sorting kept live CD3+CD8+ cells without CD19 or CD56. V was trimmed by 4 bases and J by 0 bases, leaving 13 bases between them. Germline V gene data show CDR1 as GTSNPN and CDR2 as SVGIG (reference sequence). CDR3 length: 14 amino acids. Measured with immunoSEQ multiplex PCR; TCRdb has only the in-frame clones, and not every one. The sample contains more than 9,500 clones, 77% of which appear only once. Specimen: CD8+ T cells sorted from blood (inferred from file names), collected from a patient given nivolumab and ipilimumab in sequence. This sequence originates from a human donor with melanoma. The V and J genes are TRBV30 and TRBJ2-7; D uncertain. The CDR3 DNA is TGTGCCTGGACATCAGGTTCGAGCTCCTACGAGCAGTACTTC. Its translation is CAWTSGSSSYEQYF. Full variable domain (rest looked up from reference TRBV30 and TRBJ2-7): SQTIHQWPATLVQPVGSPLSLECTVEGTSNPNLYWYRQAAGRGLQLLFYSVGIGQISSEVPQNLSASRPQDRQFILSSKKLLLSDSGFYLCAWTSGSSSYEQYFGPGTRLTVT.